The 4 T cell receptor beta chains below were found in one sample sequenced in a study of T cells in Graves' hyperthyroidism and ophthalmopathy (dated by TCRdb to the late 2010s). Libraries were made using multiplex PCR. TCRdb records Illumina HiSeq 2000 as the sequencer. Amplification of TCR beta CDR3 regions was carried out from RNA transcripts. A first-round RT-PCR of the TCR CDR3 used the HTBI primer set with the Qiagen OneStep RT-PCR kit. TCRdb cleaned the public reads at Q25 with fastp, built clones with MiXCR and kept in-frame beta chains. Rows are unified per CDR3 protein, each entry keeping the most common DNA and genes. The sample records 250,000 to 400,000 distinct CDR3 sequences, approximately 14% of which are singletons. The ten largest make up around 32% of the sample. Sequencing input: blood. Every receptor here comes from a woman aged 40 to 50 with Graves' ophthalmopathy.

This sequence joins TRBV6-4 and TRBJ2-1, with 7 bases identical to TRBD2. Germline values: CDR1 MRHNA, CDR2 SNTAGT. The CDR3 loop spans 15 amino acids. Trimming took 3 bases from V and 4 from J; bases not matched to a gene: 6. The CDR3 bases are TGTGCCAGCAGTGAAAAAAGCGGGGATTACAATGAGCAGTTCTTC. It is translated as CASSEKSGDYNEQFF.

This clonotype was seen ten or more times. The CDR3 sequence is CATSRTGGVETQYF. The CDR3, as DNA: TGTGCCACCAGCAGAACAGGGGGCGTAGAGACCCAGTACTTC. The gene calls are TRBV15 and TRBJ2-5, with 9 bases lining up with TRBD1. Germline V gene lookup returns CDR1 LNHNV and CDR2 YYDKDF (reference sequence). The V segment lost 2 bases and the J segment 4 bases; nucleotides outside the gene matches: 2. The CDR3 is 14 amino acids.

This clonotype was picked up a small number of times. The rearrangement links TRBV5-1 to TRBJ2-7; possible D gene TRBD2, 6 bases. Germline V gene sequence: CDR1 SGHRS, CDR2 YFSETQ. Trimming removed 4 bases at V and 5 bases at J, with 16 bases between. The CDR3 runs 14 residues. The CDR3 sequence is CASSRVGGSDEQYF. CDR3 coding DNA: TGCGCCAGCAGCCGCGTGGGGGGTTCGGACGAGCAGTACTTC.

The chain carries TRBV6-1 and TRBJ1-6, with D uncertain. The CDR3 is made up of 14 amino acids. V lost 2 bases and J 10 bases, leaving 12 bases between the germline ends. Germline loops: CDR1 MNHNS, CDR2 SASEGT. CDR3 loop: CASSELGGDSPLHF. The CDR3 region has the DNA TGTGCCAGCAGTGAACTGGGTGGAGACTCACCCCTCCACTTT.